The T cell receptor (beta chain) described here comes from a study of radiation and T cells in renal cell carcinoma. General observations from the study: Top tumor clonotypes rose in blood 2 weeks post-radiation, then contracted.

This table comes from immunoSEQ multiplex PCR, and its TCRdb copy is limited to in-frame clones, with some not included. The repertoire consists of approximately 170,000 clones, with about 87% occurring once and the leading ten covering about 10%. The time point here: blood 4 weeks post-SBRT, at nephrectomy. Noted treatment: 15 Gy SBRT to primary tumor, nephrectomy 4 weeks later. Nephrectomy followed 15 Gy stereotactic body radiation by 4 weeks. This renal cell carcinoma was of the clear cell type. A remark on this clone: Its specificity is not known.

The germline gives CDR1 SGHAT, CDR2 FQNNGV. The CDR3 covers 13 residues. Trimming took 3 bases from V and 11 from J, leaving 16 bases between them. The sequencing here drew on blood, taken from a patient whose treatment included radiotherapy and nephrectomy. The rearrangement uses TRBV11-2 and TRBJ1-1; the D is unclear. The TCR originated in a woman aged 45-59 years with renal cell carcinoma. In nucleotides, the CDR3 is TGTGCCAGCAGCTTCCAAACCCGAATGGTGGCTTTCTTT. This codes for CASSFQTRMVAFF.